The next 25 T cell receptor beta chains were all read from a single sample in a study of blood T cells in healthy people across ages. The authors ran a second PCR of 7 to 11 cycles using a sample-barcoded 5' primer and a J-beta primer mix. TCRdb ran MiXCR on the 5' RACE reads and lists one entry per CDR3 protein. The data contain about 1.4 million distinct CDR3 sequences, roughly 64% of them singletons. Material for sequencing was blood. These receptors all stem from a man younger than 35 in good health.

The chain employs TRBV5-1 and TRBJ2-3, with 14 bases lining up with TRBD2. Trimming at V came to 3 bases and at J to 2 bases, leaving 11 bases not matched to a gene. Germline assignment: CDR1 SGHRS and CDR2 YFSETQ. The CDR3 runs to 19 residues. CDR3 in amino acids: CASSSGLAGAPSVTDTQYF. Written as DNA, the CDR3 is TGCGCCAGCAGCTCGGGACTAGCGGGGGCCCCGAGTGTCACAGATACGCAGTATTTT.

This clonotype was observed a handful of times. The CDR3 is CASSQASGRAYEQYF. The CDR3 DNA reads as TGCGCCAGCAGCCAAGCTAGCGGGAGGGCCTACGAGCAGTACTTC. V is TRBV4-1 and J is TRBJ2-7, with 12 bases lining up with TRBD2. CDR3 size: 15 residues. The germline gives CDR1 MGHRA, CDR2 YSYEKL. Germline trimming cut 1 base from V and 2 bases from J; bases unmatched to any gene: 0.

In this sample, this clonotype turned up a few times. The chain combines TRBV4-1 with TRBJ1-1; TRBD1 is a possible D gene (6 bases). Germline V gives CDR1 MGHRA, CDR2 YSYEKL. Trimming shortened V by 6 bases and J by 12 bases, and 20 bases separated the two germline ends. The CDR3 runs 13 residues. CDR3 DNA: TGCGCCAGCAGGTCCCCGGGATCCCAGGGGACTTTCTTT. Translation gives CASRSPGSQGTFF.

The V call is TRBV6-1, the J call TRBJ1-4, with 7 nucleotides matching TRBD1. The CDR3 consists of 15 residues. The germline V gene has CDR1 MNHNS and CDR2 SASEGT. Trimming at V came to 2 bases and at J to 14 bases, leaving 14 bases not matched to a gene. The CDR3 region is CASSEPTGSSEELFF. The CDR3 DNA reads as TGTGCCAGCAGTGAACCGACAGGGAGTAGTGAAGAGCTGTTTTTT.

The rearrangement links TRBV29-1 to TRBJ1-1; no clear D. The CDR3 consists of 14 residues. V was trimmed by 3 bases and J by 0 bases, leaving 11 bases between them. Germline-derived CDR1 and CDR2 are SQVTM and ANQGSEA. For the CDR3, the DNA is TGCAGCGTTGAGGAAGCGGGCATGAACACTGAAGCTTTCTTT. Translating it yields CSVEEAGMNTEAFF. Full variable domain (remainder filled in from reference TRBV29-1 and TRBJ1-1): SAVISQKPSRDICQRGTSLTIQCQVDSQVTMMFWYRQQPGQSLTLIATANQGSEATYESGFVIDKFPISRPNLTFSTLTVSNMSPEDSSIYLCSVEEAGMNTEAFFGQGTRLTVV.

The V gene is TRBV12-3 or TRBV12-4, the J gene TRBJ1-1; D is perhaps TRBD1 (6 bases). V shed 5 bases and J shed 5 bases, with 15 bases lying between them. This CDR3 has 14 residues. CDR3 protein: CASSLSGVRTEAFF. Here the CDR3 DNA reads TGTGCCAGCAGTCTATCAGGGGTCAGGACTGAAGCTTTCTTT.

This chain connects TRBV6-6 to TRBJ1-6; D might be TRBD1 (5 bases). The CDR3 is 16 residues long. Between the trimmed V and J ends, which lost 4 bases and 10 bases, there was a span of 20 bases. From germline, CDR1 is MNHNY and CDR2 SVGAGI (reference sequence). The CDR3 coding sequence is TGTGCCAGCAGTTCCCCCTCGAGGAGGGGTGGATCACCCCTCCACTTT. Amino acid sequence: CASSSPSRRGGSPLHF.

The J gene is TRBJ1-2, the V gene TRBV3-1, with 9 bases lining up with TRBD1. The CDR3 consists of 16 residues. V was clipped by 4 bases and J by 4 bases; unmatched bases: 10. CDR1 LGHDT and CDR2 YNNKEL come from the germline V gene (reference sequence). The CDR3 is CASSPGTGRRPYGYTF. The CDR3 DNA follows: TGTGCCAGCAGCCCCGGGACAGGGAGGCGCCCCTATGGCTACACCTTC.

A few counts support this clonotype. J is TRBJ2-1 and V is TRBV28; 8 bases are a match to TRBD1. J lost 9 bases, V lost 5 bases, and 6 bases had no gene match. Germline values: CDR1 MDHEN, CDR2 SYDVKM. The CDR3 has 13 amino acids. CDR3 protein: CASSNTGGGEQFF. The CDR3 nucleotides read TGTGCCAGCAGTAATACAGGGGGTGGTGAGCAGTTCTTC.

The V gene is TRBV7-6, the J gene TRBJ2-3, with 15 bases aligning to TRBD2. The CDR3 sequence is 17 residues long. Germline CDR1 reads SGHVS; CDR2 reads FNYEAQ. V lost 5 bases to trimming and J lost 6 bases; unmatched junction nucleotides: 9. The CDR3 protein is CASSPRTSGRARDTQYF. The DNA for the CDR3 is TGTGCCAGCAGCCCGAGGACTAGCGGGAGGGCCAGGGATACGCAGTATTTT. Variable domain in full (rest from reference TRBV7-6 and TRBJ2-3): GAGVSQSPRYKVTKRGQDVALRCDPISGHVSLYWYRQALGQGPEFLTYFNYEAQQDKSGLPNDRFSAERPEGSISTLTIQRTEQRDSAMYRCASSPRTSGRARDTQYFGPGTRLTVL.

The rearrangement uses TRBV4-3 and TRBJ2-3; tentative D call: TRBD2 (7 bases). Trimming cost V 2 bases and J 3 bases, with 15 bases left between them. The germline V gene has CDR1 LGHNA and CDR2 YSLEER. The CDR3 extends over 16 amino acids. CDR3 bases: TGCGCCAGCAGCCAACTCCACGGGGGGCTGACAGATACGCAGTATTTT. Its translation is CASSQLHGGLTDTQYF.

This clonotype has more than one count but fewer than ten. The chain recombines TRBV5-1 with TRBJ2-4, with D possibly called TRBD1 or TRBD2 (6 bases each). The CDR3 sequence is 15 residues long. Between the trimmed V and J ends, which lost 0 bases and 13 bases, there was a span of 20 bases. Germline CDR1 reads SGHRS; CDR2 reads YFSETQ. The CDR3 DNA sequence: TGCGCCAGCAGCTTGGTTTCGACGGGGGCTCATGAGCAGTACTTC. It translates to CASSLVSTGAHEQYF.

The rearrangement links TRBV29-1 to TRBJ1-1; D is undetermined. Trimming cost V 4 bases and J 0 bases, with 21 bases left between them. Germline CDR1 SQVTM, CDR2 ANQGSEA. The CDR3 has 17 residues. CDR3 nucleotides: TGCAGCGTTGGAGGGAGAGAAGGCTTCAACATGAACACTGAAGCTTTCTTT. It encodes CSVGGREGFNMNTEAFF.

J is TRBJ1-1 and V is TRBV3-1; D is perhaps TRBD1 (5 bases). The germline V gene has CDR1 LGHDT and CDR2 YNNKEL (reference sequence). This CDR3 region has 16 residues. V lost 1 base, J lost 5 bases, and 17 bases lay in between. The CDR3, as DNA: TGTGCCAGCAGCCAAGCTCAGGGTCTGGTCTCGACTGAAGCTTTCTTT. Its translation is CASSQAQGLVSTEAFF.

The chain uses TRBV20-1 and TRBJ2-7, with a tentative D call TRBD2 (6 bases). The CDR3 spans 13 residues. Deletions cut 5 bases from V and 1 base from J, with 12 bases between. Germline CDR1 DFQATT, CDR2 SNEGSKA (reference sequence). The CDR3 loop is CSAPASESYEQYF. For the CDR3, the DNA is TGCAGTGCTCCGGCTAGCGAATCCTACGAGCAGTACTTC.

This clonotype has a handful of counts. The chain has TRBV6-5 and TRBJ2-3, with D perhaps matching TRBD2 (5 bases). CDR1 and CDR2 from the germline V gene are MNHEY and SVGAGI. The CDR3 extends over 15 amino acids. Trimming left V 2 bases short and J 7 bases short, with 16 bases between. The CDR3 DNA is TGTGCCAGCAGTTACCGCGGGCCCCTTTTCAATACGCAGTATTTT. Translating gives CASSYRGPLFNTQYF.

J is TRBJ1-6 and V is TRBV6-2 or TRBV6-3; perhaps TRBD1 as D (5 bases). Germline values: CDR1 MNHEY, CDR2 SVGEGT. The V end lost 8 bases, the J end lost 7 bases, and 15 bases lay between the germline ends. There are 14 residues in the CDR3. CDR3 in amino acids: CASGDSLRNSPLHF. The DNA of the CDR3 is TGTGCCAGCGGTGACAGTCTTCGAAATTCACCCCTCCACTTT.

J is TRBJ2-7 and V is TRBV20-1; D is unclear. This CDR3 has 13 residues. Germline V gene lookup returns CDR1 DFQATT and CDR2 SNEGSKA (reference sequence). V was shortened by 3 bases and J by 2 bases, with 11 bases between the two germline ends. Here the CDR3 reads CSASPGPPYEQYF. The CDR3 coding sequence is TGCAGTGCTAGTCCCGGGCCGCCCTACGAGCAGTACTTC.

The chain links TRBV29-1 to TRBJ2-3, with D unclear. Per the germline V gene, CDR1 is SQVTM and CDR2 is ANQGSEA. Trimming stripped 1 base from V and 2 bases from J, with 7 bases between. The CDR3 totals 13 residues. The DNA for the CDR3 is TGCAGCGTTGAAGGGCTTGTCACAGATACGCAGTATTTT. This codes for CSVEGLVTDTQYF.

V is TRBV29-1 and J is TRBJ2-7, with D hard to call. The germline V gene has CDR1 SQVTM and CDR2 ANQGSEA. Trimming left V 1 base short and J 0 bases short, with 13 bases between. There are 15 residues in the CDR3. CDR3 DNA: TGCAGCGTTGAAGCCCCGGGCCACAGCTCCTACGAGCAGTACTTC. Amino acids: CSVEAPGHSSYEQYF.

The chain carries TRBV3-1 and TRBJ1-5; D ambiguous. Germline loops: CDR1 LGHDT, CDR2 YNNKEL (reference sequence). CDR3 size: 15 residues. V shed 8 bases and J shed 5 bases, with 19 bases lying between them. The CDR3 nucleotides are TGTGCCAGCTCGTATGGGGTGAACATTTATCAGCCCCAGCATTTT. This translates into CASSYGVNIYQPQHF.

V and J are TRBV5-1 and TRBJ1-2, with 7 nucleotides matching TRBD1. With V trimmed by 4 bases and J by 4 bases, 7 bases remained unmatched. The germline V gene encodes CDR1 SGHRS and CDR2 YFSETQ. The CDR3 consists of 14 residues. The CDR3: CASSIPTGTYGYTF. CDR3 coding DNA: TGCGCCAGCAGCATACCGACAGGGACCTATGGCTACACCTTC.

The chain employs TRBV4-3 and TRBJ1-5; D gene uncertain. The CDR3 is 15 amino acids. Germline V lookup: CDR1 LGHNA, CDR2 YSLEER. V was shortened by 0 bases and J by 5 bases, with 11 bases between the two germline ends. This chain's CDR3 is CASSQDRSTYQPQHF. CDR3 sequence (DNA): TGCGCCAGCAGCCAAGATCGCTCCACCTATCAGCCCCAGCATTTT.

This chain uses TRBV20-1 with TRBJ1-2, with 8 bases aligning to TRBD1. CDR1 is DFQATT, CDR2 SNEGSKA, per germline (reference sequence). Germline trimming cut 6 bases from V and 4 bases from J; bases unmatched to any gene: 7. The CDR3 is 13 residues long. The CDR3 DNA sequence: TGCAGTGCCCCCCCAGGGGGCTCCTATGGCTACACCTTC. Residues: CSAPPGGSYGYTF.

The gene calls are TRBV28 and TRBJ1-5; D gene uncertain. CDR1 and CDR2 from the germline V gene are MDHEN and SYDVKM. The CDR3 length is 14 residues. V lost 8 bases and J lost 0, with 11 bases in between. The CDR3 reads CASGKPYSNQPQHF. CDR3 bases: TGTGCCAGCGGGAAACCCTATAGCAATCAGCCCCAGCATTTT.